The rows below give T cell receptor beta chains drawn from one sample of a study of blood T cell repertoires in COVID-19. TCRdb keeps only in-frame clones here, not all; method: immunoSEQ multiplex PCR. The sample yields roughly 310,000 clones, about 88% seen once. Source material: PBMCs or T cells enriched from blood (not recorded which). All receptors derive from a woman between 40 and 50 years old who had recovered from COVID-19. Each CDR3 is given with its conserved first and last residue. The D gene is left open where the match is weak. Size is omitted from some rows. Given values are once, few, many or a class for expanded clones.

>TRBV7-8|.|TRBJ1-4|.
CASRITGNEKLFF
TGTGCCAGCAGGATAACAGGCAATGAAAAACTGTTTTTT
>TRBV4-3|.|TRBJ2-5|.
CASSQYLAPQETQYF
TGCGCCAGCAGCCAATATTTAGCGCCTCAAGAGACCCAGTACTTC
>TRBV7-3|TRBD2|TRBJ2-4|few
CASSLTSEHIQYF
TGTGCCAGCAGCTTGACTAGCGAACACATTCAGTACTTC
>TRBV6-5|.|TRBJ2-7|.
CASSYSERGYYEQYF
TGTGCCAGCAGTTACTCGGAACGGGGGTACTACGAGCAGTACTTC
>TRBV19|.|TRBJ2-5|.
CASSIQHREMETQYF
TGTGCCAGTAGTATTCAACACAGGGAAATGGAGACCCAGTACTTC
>TRBV5-1|TRBD2|TRBJ2-1|.
CASTPGLAVVEQFF
TGCGCCAGCACCCCGGGACTAGCGGTAGTTGAGCAGTTCTTC
>TRBV15|.|TRBJ1-2|.
CATSRELQANYGYTF
TGTGCCACCAGCAGAGAACTTCAGGCTAACTATGGCTACACCTTC
>TRBV4-1|.|TRBJ2-7|.
CASSSWEGVEQYF
TGCGCCAGCAGCTCCTGGGAGGGGGTCGAGCAGTACTTC
>TRBV7-9|TRBD2|TRBJ2-5|.
CASSPSLIGLGIRETQYF
TGTGCCAGCAGCCCCTCCCTCATCGGACTAGGGATACGAGAGACCCAGTACTTC
>TRBV5-4|.|TRBJ1-2|.
CASSLGGDGYTF
TGTGCCAGCAGCTTGGGAGGTGATGGCTACACCTTC